The clone carrying this T cell receptor (beta chain) was observed at least ten times. Arm-PCR of CDR3 regions and iRepertoire HTBI primers were the basis on which TCR beta libraries were built. MiXCR was run by TCRdb on the multiplex PCR reads, yielding one entry per CDR3 protein. The sample includes 620,000 or so distinct CDR3 sequences, around 17% of them seen just once. The V gene's germline CDR1 is MNHNS and CDR2 SASEGT. V gave up 3 bases and J gave up 7 bases, with 16 bases separating them. CDR3 length: 15 residues. This sample was included in a study of regulatory T cells in long-lasting Graves disease. Time point meaning: newly diagnosed GD, antithyroid drugs for less than 3 months. After RNA was extracted from PBMCs, the TCR library was made from it. This sample also belongs to another study, concerning T cells in Graves' hyperthyroidism and ophthalmopathy.

The chain combines TRBV6-1 with TRBJ1-5, with D maybe TRBD1 (5 bases). Specimen: peripheral blood mononuclear cells (PBMCs), collected at new diagnosis, from a patient treated with antithyroid drugs. This receptor was obtained from a woman aged 25 to 45 with Graves disease. The CDR3 region is CASSEMNGGGQPQHF. The CDR3 DNA sequence: TGTGCCAGCAGTGAGATGAATGGGGGGGGGCAGCCCCAGCATTTT.